This T cell receptor (beta chain) was captured by sequencing in a study of blood T cell repertoires in COVID-19. TCRdb's table, derived via immunoSEQ multiplex PCR, lists solely in-frame clones and lacks some. The sample lists 360,000 or so clones, roughly 89% occurring once. This CDR3 contains 17 residues. Germline V CDR1 and CDR2: LGHNA, YNFKEQ. V shed 3 bases and J 7 bases; nucleotides not matched to a gene: 17. This clone has only one observation. Sequences were obtained from peripheral blood. The J gene is TRBJ1-2, the V gene TRBV4-2; TRBD1 matches at 7 bases. The origin of this receptor is a woman aged 60-75 years with COVID-19, enrolled during active disease. CDR3 DNA sequence: TGTGCCAGCAGCCAGGGAGGACAGGCCCGCGTGATTAGTGGCTACACCTTC. This encodes CASSQGGQARVISGYTF.